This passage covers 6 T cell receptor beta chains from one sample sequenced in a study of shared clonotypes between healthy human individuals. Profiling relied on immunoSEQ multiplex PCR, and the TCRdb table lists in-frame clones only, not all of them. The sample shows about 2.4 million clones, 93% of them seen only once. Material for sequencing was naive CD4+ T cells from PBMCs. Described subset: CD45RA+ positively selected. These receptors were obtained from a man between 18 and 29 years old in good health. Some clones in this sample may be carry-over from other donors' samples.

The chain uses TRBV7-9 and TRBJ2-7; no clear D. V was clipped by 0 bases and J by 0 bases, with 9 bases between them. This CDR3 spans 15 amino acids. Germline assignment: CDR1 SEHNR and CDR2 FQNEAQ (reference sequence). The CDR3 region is CASSLALGSSYEQYF. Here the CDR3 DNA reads TGTGCCAGCAGCTTAGCTCTCGGCAGCTCCTACGAGCAGTACTTC.

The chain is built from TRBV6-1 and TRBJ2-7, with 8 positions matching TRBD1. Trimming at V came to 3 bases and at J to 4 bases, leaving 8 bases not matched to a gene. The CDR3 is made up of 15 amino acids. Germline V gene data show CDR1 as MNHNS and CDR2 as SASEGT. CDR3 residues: CASSDGSGGLYEQYF. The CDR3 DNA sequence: TGTGCCAGCAGTGACGGGTCAGGGGGCCTTTACGAGCAGTACTTC.

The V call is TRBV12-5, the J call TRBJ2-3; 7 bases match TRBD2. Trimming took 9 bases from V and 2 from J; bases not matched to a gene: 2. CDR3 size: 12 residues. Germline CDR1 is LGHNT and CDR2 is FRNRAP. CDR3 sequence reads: CASGGYTDTQYF. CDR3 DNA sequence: TGTGCTAGCGGGGGGTACACAGATACGCAGTATTTT.

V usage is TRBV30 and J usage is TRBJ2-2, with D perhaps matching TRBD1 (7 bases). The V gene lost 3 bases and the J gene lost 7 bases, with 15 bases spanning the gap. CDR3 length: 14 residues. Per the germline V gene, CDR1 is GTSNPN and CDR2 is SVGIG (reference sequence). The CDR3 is CAWRRGGGNGELFF. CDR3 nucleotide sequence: TGTGCCTGGAGGCGAGGGGGCGGGAACGGGGAGCTGTTTTTT. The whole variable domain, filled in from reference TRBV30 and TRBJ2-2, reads SQTIHQWPATLVQPVGSPLSLECTVEGTSNPNLYWYRQAAGRGLQLLFYSVGIGQISSEVPQNLSASRPQDRQFILSSKKLLLSDSGFYLCAWRRGGGNGELFFGEGSRLTVL.

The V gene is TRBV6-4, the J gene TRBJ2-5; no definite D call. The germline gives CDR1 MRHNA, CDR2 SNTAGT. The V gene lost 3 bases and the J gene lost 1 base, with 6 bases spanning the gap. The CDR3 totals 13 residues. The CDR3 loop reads CASSEHFQETQYF. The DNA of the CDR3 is TGTGCCAGCAGTGAACATTTCCAAGAGACCCAGTACTTC.

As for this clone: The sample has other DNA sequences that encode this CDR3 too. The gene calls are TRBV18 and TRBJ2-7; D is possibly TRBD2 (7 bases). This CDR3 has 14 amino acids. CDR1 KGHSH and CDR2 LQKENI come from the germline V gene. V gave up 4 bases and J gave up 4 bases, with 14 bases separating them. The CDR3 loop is CASSQGGASYEQYF. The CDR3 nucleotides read TGTGCCAGCTCACAGGGGGGGGCCTCATACGAGCAGTACTTC.